The rows below give T cell receptor beta chains drawn from one sample of a study of technical replicates of blood from a handful of donors. Produced via immunoSEQ multiplex PCR; TCRdb's table is partial and in-frame only. The table lists approximately 59,000 clones, 90% to 95% of them singletons. The sample consisted of PBMCs. Receptors were obtained from a human donor in good health. Some clones in this sample may be carry-over from other donors' samples. The CDR3 runs from the conserved cysteine through the conserved F or W. A D gene is named only where the DNA matches it firmly.

TRBV10-1,TRBJ2-7,-,CASGQRNYEQYF
TRBV27,TRBJ2-1,TRBD2,CASSDLAGGYEQFF
TRBV6-1,TRBJ2-3,-,CASSVGSGLSTDTQYF
TRBV5-4,TRBJ1-2,-,CASSLAGGTYGYTF
TRBV2,TRBJ2-5,TRBD2,CASSDPSGGPDSETQYF
TRBV25-1,TRBJ2-3,TRBD2,CASSVSGRIDTQYF
TRBV5-6,TRBJ1-4,-,CASSLLSGFNEKLFF
TRBV30,TRBJ2-1,-,CAWSRSGLNSYNEQFF
TRBV27,TRBJ2-3,TRBD2,CASSPRERGFTDTQYF
TRBV5-1,TRBJ2-1,TRBD1,CASSPGQGSYNEQFF
TRBV7-6,TRBJ2-2,TRBD2,CASSLYGRGDTGELFF
TRBV19,TRBJ1-1,-,CASTPDSYPTEAFF
TRBV5-5,TRBJ2-4,-,CASSLDSTWGIQYF
TRBV2,TRBJ1-2,TRBD1,CASSEGRGDGYTF
TRBV11-2,TRBJ2-3,-,CASSQRGGGTDTQYF
TRBV4-3,TRBJ1-4,-,CASSQETTTLSEKLFF
TRBV4-2,TRBJ2-3,TRBD2,CASSQDRIAGPWTTDTQYF
TRBV5-1,TRBJ2-2,TRBD2,CASSLVASGGTGELFF
TRBV5-4,TRBJ2-1,-,CASSSTGLGYNEQFF
TRBV2,TRBJ1-1,TRBD1,CASVSGGTEAFF
TRBV20-1,TRBJ1-1,-,CSASSGTEAFF
TRBV7-2,TRBJ2-3,TRBD2,CASSFGGAPDTQYF
TRBV4-2,TRBJ2-1,TRBD2,CASSPEPPSGGPNEQFF
TRBV7-3,TRBJ1-1,TRBD1,CASRQDRANTEAFF
TRBV6-6,TRBJ1-4,-,CASGGRVGEKLFF
TRBV18,TRBJ1-1,TRBD1,CASSFGQANTEAFF
TRBV5-1,TRBJ2-5,TRBD2,CASRLAGPRETQYF
TRBV12-2,TRBJ2-1,-,CASRLVGTGGNEQFF
TRBV9,TRBJ2-2,-,CASSVGVTGELFF
TRBV28,TRBJ1-6,TRBD1,CASRGTGESSPLHF
TRBV13,TRBJ2-6,-,CASSFLYSGANVLTF
TRBV9,TRBJ2-1,TRBD2,CASSVKRGASYNEQFF
TRBV10-3,TRBJ2-7,-,CAISESGLGRTYEQYF
TRBV9,TRBJ2-5,TRBD2,CASSPGTSGGAQETQYF
TRBV21-1,TRBJ2-7,-,CATLKTGSYEQYF
TRBV5-5,TRBJ2-1,TRBD2,CASSLAGAPNNEQFF
TRBV7-2,TRBJ1-5,-,CASSPTGPLNQPQHF
TRBV7-2,TRBJ1-2,TRBD1,CASSSYRDSGYTF
TRBV30,TRBJ1-6,-,CAWKPGSYNSPLHF
TRBV6-5,TRBJ1-3,TRBD1,CASSYGQGVGNTIYF
TRBV18,TRBJ1-2,-,CASSPPGGYGYTF
TRBV25-1,TRBJ2-1,-,CASSEGTLSYNEQFF
TRBV7-9,TRBJ2-1,TRBD1,CASSPGQINEQFF
TRBV20-1,TRBJ2-5,-,CSASLAETQYF
TRBV5-1,TRBJ1-2,-,CASSLAVGGIYGYTF
TRBV5-1,TRBJ2-3,-,CASRAGARADTQYF
TRBV11-2,TRBJ2-2,-,CASSQDSGGPGELFF